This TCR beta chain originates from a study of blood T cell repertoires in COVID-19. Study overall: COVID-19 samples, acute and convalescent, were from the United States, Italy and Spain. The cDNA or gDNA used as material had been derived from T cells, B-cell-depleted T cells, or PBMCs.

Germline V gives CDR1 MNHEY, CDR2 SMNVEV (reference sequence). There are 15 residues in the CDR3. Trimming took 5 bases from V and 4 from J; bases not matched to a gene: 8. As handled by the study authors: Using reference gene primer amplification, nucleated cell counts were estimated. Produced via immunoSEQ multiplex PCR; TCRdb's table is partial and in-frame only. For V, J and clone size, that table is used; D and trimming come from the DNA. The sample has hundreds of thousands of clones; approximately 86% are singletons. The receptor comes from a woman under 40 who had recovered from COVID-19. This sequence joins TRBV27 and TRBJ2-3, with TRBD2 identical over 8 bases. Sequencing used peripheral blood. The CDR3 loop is CASSLTAGAPDTQYF. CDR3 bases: TGTGCCAGCAGTCTTACAGCGGGAGCCCCAGATACGCAGTATTTT.